This TCR beta chain was sequenced for a study of OX40 agonist ivuxolimab in advanced cancers. Regarding the complete study: Ivuxolimab, which targeted the costimulatory receptor OX40 (CD134), was an agonistic, fully human IgG2 monoclonal antibody. Three dose-escalation patients achieved partial responses, one with hepatocellular carcinoma and two with cutaneous melanoma. Intravenous ivuxolimab was administered to patients every 2 weeks at six dose levels: 0.01, 0.1, 0.3, 1.5, 3 and 10 mg/kg. Of the roughly 50 dose-escalation patients, hepatocellular carcinoma was present in 19, melanoma in approximately 15, renal cell carcinoma in 9 and head and neck cancer in 9. In the dose-escalation cohort, 82.7% of patients were male, and the mean age was approximately 60 years with a range of about 20 to 80. The paper covers the monotherapy dose-escalation part of the phase I ivuxolimab trial, which included N of about 50 patients. Prior anti-PD-1, anti-PD-L1 or anti-CTLA-4 therapy was permitted, and approximately 41% of dose-escalation patients had received checkpoint inhibitors. The purpose of peripheral TCRbeta sequencing was to test whether ivuxolimab changed TCR sequence diversity and led to clonal T-cell expansion. Broader findings and caveats from the paper: In the 0.1-3.0 mg/kg groups, partial responders had among the lowest normalized peripheral clonal expansion, particularly in CD8+ T cells. Clonal expansion of both CD4+ and CD8+ blood T cells was observed from baseline to week 6 at doses 0.1 to 3.0 mg/kg. Antigen specificity was not determined for the clonally expanded peripheral T cells. After ivuxolimab, expanded clones were on average more numerous among CD8+ T cells than among CD4+ T cells. Low levels of normalized T-cell clonal expansion were also seen in some patients who did not respond.

Genomic DNA was isolated from the sorted cells so that the TCRbeta CDR3 region could be sequenced. The immunoSEQ Assay was used to sequence the TCRbeta CDR3 regions. This is the immuneACCESS table as TCRdb keeps it, with only in-frame sequences that have V and J called. A part of the clones is gone; compared with another copy, unresolved V genes explain less than half, and the rest is unexplained. In all, the sample holds around 50,000 clones, and approximately 87% of those were seen once. Jointly, the top ten make up 1.8% of the sample. Patients with a history of autoimmune disease or receiving systemic immunosuppression were excluded from the trial. In every dose cohort, peripheral blood was drawn for TCR sequencing at baseline, cycle 4 day 1, and cycle 7 day 1. The samples were taken from a phase I, first-in-human, multicenter, open-label dose-escalation trial of ivuxolimab. Adults with locally advanced or metastatic melanoma, renal cell, hepatocellular, or head and neck squamous cell carcinoma were enrolled in the trial. Before TCR sequencing, CD4+ T cells and CD8+ T cells from peripheral blood were sorted into separate populations.

The junction carries 9 bases between V and J, which are trimmed by 3 bases and 4 bases respectively. CDR1 and CDR2 are read off the germline V gene as SGHVS and FQNEAQ. Counted from cysteine to phenylalanine, this CDR3 has 14 amino acids. Kept here is only the CDR3 DNA, which spans 42 bases and is read in frame from base 1. Concerning this clone: Which antigen it targets is not known. Per-base qualities were not stored, and no clone one base away is much larger.

The receptor chain draws on TRBV7-8 and TRBJ1-4, and perhaps TRBD1 as D gene, on 5 matching bases. This specimen was CD4+ or CD8+ T cells sorted from blood, taken in a trial of the OX40 agonist ivuxolimab. The sequence came from an adult with an advanced solid tumor such as melanoma, head and neck, liver or kidney cancer. The base sequence is TGTGCCAGCAGCTTGGGGCGGCATAATGAAAAACTGTTTTTT. This is translated as CASSLGRHNEKLFF.